The 10 T cell receptor beta chains below come from one sample, sequenced in a study of vaccination and CD4 T cells after COVID-19. For these receptors, no antigen is known. This sample's treatment: roughly 11-day PBMC culture with coronavirus spike peptide pools or control peptides (ViraFEST assay). At the Johns Hopkins FTIC core, DNA taken from cultured CD4+ T cells was sequenced by way of the Oncomine TCR Beta short-read assay. TCRdb reprocessed the PCR reads via MiXCR and lists one record per CDR3 protein. The sample carries about 14,000 distinct CDR3 sequences, roughly 55% recorded once. The sequencing input was CD4+ T cells from blood, cultured in vitro. The receptors come from a human donor who had recovered from COVID-19.

The chain recombines TRBV7-6 with TRBJ2-3, with 9 nucleotides matching TRBD2. Trimming at V came to 5 bases and at J to 1 base, leaving 10 bases not matched to a gene. Germline-derived CDR1 and CDR2 are SGHVS and FNYEAQ. This CDR3 contains 17 residues. Here the CDR3 reads CASSPTLTSGRTDTQYF. As DNA, the CDR3 is TGTGCCAGCAGCCCAACGTTGACTAGCGGACGCACAGATACGCAGTATTTT.

This clonotype was found a few times. V gene TRBV2 combines with J gene TRBJ2-7, with 8 bases that match TRBD1. The V gene's germline CDR1 is SNHLY and CDR2 FYNNEI. V lost 6 bases, J lost 6 bases, and 4 bases stayed unmatched. CDR3 length equals 12 residues. This CDR3 reads CASRGQGGEQYF. CDR3 DNA sequence: TGTGCCAGCAGAGGACAGGGCGGCGAGCAGTACTTC. Supplemented by reference TRBV2 and TRBJ2-7, the full variable domain reads EPEVTQTPSHQVTQMGQEVILRCVPISNHLYFYWYRQILGQKVEFLVSFYNNEISEKSEIFDDQFSVERPDGSNFTLKIRSTKLEDSAMYFCASRGQGGEQYFGPGTRLTVT.

In this sample, this clonotype turned up a few times. This sequence joins TRBV6-1 and TRBJ1-2; the match to TRBD1 covers 12 bases. Trimming at V came to 5 bases and at J to 2 bases, leaving 6 bases not matched to a gene. The CDR3 is 16 amino acids. CDR1 MNHNS and CDR2 SASEGT come from the germline V gene. The DNA for the CDR3 is TGTGCCAGCAGTCCGCCGGGACAGGGGGCGAACTATGGCTACACCTTC. Amino acid sequence: CASSPPGQGANYGYTF.

This chain uses TRBV20-1 with TRBJ2-7; 8 bases match TRBD1. Germline V gene data show CDR1 as DFQATT and CDR2 as SNEGSKA (reference sequence). The CDR3 is 13 amino acids. Losses at the gene ends were 2 bases for V and 6 bases for J; bases not matched to a gene: 6. CDR3 residues: CSARTDREGEQYF. The CDR3 DNA is TGCAGTGCTAGAACGGACAGGGAAGGCGAGCAGTACTTC.

This sequence joins TRBV30 and TRBJ2-7, with TRBD2 identical over 12 bases. In germline, CDR1 is GTSNPN, CDR2 SVGIG (reference sequence). V trimming: 3 bases; J trimming: 4 bases; junction bases outside the gene matches: 7. The CDR3 covers 15 residues. The CDR3 DNA is TGTGCCTGGAGAAGGACTAGCGGGACTATATACGAGCAGTACTTC. Protein sequence: CAWRRTSGTIYEQYF.

This chain links TRBV10-3 with TRBJ2-7; 13 positions match TRBD2. Per germline, CDR1 ENHRY and CDR2 SYGVKD. V was clipped by 8 bases and J by 5 bases; unmatched bases: 6. The CDR3 runs to 14 residues. The CDR3 nucleotides read TGTGCCATCCGGACTAGCGGGAGTAATGACGAGCAGTACTTC. Protein sequence: CAIRTSGSNDEQYF.

The chain is built from TRBV7-2 and TRBJ1-2; 8 bases match TRBD1. Germline CDR1 and CDR2: SGHTA and FQGNSA. The CDR3 runs to 14 residues. V dropped 6 bases and J dropped 4; count of bases not matched to a gene: 7. The DNA for the CDR3 is TGTGCCAGCAGGACCGACAGGGGAAGCTATGGCTACACCTTC. Amino acid sequence: CASRTDRGSYGYTF.

The rearrangement links TRBV7-9 to TRBJ2-1; TRBD1 aligns across 11 bases. The germline V gene has CDR1 SEHNR and CDR2 FQNEAQ (reference sequence). This CDR3 contains 18 residues. After removal of 4 bases from V and 4 bases from J, the junction contained 12 bases not matched to a gene. The CDR3: CASSSGTGGPLSYNEQFF. CDR3 bases: TGTGCCAGCAGCTCCGGGACAGGGGGGCCCCTATCGTACAATGAGCAGTTCTTC.

The chain employs TRBV14 and TRBJ2-3; TRBD1 or TRBD2 may be the D gene (6 bases each). Germline CDR1 is SGHDN and CDR2 is FVKESK. V lost 4 bases to trimming and J lost 3 bases, with 11 bases between them. There are 14 residues in the CDR3. CDR3 loop: CASSPRGLTDTQYF. In DNA, the CDR3 is TGTGCCAGCAGCCCTCGGGGGCTTACAGATACGCAGTATTTT.

V is TRBV4-2 and J is TRBJ2-3; 9 bases agree with TRBD2. CDR1 LGHNA and CDR2 YNFKEQ come from the germline V gene. CDR3 length: 16 residues. The V gene end was trimmed by 0 bases and the J gene end by 5 bases; junction bases not matched to a gene: 6. Here the CDR3 reads CASSQDYSGSKDTQYF. CDR3 DNA: TGTGCCAGCAGCCAAGATTATAGCGGGAGTAAAGATACGCAGTATTTT.